This TCR beta chain was recorded in a study of T cell responses to AZD1222 COVID-19 vaccine. General study results and limits: The study sampled repertoires only after the peak T cell response. Among those given AZD1222, only 5 to 7 were seropositive at baseline.

Germline V gene sequence: CDR1 SGHVS, CDR2 FQNEAQ. Trimming shortened V by 1 base and J by 6 bases, and 10 bases separated the two germline ends. The CDR3 is 14 amino acids. Comments on this clone: Its antigen is not known.

Sequencing used immunoSEQ multiplex PCR; TCRdb keeps in-frame clones, though not all of them. The sample carries approximately 72,000 clones, 89% recorded once. This TCR came from an adult who received the AZD1222 COVID-19 vaccine. This specimen consisted of peripheral blood, obtained 28 days after the second AZD1222 dose. The V gene is TRBV7-8, the J gene TRBJ1-5; TRBD1 might be the D (5 bases). CDR3 region: CASSLDRLGQPQHF. DNA of the CDR3: TGTGCCAGCAGCTTAGACAGGTTGGGTCAGCCCCAGCATTTT. Variable domain in full (rest from reference TRBV7-8 and TRBJ1-5): GAGVSQSPRYKVAKRGQDVALRCDPISGHVSLFWYQQALGQGPEFLTYFQNEAQLDKSGLPSDRFFAERPEGSVSTLKIQRTQQEDSAVYLCASSLDRLGQPQHFGDGTRLSIL.